Listed below are T cell receptor beta chains from one sample, sequenced in a study of cytomegalovirus exposure and HLA in healthy donors. TCRdb keeps only in-frame clones here, not all; method: immunoSEQ multiplex PCR. The sample shows 300,000 to 450,000 clones, 86% of them seen only once. Sequenced material: PBMCs. These receptors were collected from a woman under 30 in good health and CMV-seronegative. Each CDR3 is given with its conserved first and last residue. A D gene is named only where the DNA matches it firmly. Only some rows state a clone size, as once, few, many or a class for expanded clones.

V gene	clone size	D gene	J gene	CDR3 DNA	CDR3 protein
TRBV12-2	-	-	TRBJ1-2	TGTGCAAGTCGCTATGGGACTCACGTACTACTCTATGGCTACACCTTC	CASRYGTHVLLYGYTF
TRBV9	-	-	TRBJ1-2	TGTGCCAGCAGCGTCGACAGTTTTTTAAGTAGCTATGGCTACACCTTC	CASSVDSFLSSYGYTF
TRBV19	-	-	TRBJ1-2	TGTGCCAGTAGTAGATACGAGCCGGAGAAGTATGGCTACACCTTC	CASSRYEPEKYGYTF
TRBV7-6	-	-	TRBJ1-5	TGTGCCAGCAGCTTAGTTGGGACAATTAGCAATCAGCCCCAGCATTTT	CASSLVGTISNQPQHF
TRBV5-1	-	-	TRBJ1-2	TGCGCCAGTCCGCAGAGGGCCCCTCTCTATGGCTACACCTTC	CASPQRAPLYGYTF
TRBV5-8	-	TRBD1	TRBJ2-3	TGTGCCAGCAGCCTGACAGGGACAGGGGGCTGGGATACGCAGTATTTT	CASSLTGTGGWDTQYF
TRBV4-1	once	TRBD1	TRBJ2-7	TGCGCCAGCAGCCAACCCCGGGACAGCTCCTACGAGCAGTACTTC	CASSQPRDSSYEQYF
TRBV18	-	TRBD1	TRBJ1-4	TGTGCCAGCTCACCACAAGCAGGACAGGGGAGCGAAAAACTGTTTTTT	CASSPQAGQGSEKLFF
TRBV7-2	-	TRBD1	TRBJ1-3	TGTGCCAGCAGCCGTGGGACAGAATGGATCTCTGGAAACACCATATATTTT	CASSRGTEWISGNTIYF
TRBV6-5	-	-	TRBJ1-2	TGTGCCAGCAGTCCCAGGGGCAGGGGCGACTATGGCTACACCTTC	CASSPRGRGDYGYTF
TRBV5-1	-	TRBD1	TRBJ1-2	TGCGCCAGCAGTAATGCCGGGACAGGGTACTATGGCTACACCTTC	CASSNAGTGYYGYTF
TRBV5-1	-	-	TRBJ2-1	TGCGCCAGCAGGCCGGGACTCCCGAGCTCCTACAATGAGCAGTTCTTC	CASRPGLPSSYNEQFF
TRBV5-6	few	TRBD1	TRBJ1-2	TGTGCCAGCAGCGGCCGGACAGGAACCGGCTATGGCTACACCTTC	CASSGRTGTGYGYTF
TRBV2	-	TRBD2	TRBJ2-1	TGTGCCAGCCCCCTAGCGGGTTTCTCCTACAATGAGCAGTTCTTC	CASPLAGFSYNEQFF
TRBV15	-	-	TRBJ1-3	TGTGCCACCAGCAGAGATCGTGGAGCTGGAAACACCATATATTTT	CATSRDRGAGNTIYF
TRBV28	-	TRBD2	TRBJ2-1	TGTGCCAGCAGGCTCCTAGCGGGAGGTTACAATGAGCAGTTCTTC	CASRLLAGGYNEQFF
TRBV6-5	few	TRBD1	TRBJ1-6	TGTGCCAGCAGTCGGGACAGGGTGGGATCACCCCTCCACTTT	CASSRDRVGSPLHF
TRBV5-1	-	TRBD2	TRBJ2-7	TGCGCCAGCGCTTTAGGGCGGGAGTCTCTCTACGAGCAGTACTTC	CASALGRESLYEQYF
TRBV27	-	TRBD2	TRBJ2-2	TGTGCCAGCACCCTTCTAGCGGGGGGGACCGGGGAGCTGTTTTTT	CASTLLAGGTGELFF
TRBV9	-	TRBD2	TRBJ2-7	TGTGCCAGCAGCGTAGGGCTAGCGGGAGGAAACGAGCAGTACTTC	CASSVGLAGGNEQYF
TRBV2	few	TRBD1	TRBJ1-1	TGTGCCAGCAGTGAAGGCGGAAGGGGGCCTAAGAACACTGAAGCTTTCTTT	CASSEGGRGPKNTEAFF
TRBV28	-	TRBD1	TRBJ1-1	TGTGCCAGCCCGGGACAGGGGAACACTGAAGCTTTCTTT	CASPGQGNTEAFF
TRBV7-9	-	-	TRBJ2-1	TGTGCCAGCAGCTTAGTTGGTCAGAATGAGCAGTTCTTC	CASSLVGQNEQFF
TRBV28	-	-	TRBJ2-7	TGTGCCAGCAGGGGGGACACCGTCTCCTACGAGCAGTACTTC	CASRGDTVSYEQYF
TRBV7-8	-	-	TRBJ2-1	TGTGCCAGCAGCTCCTTATGGATAGTAGCTGACAATGAGCAGTTCTTC	CASSSLWIVADNEQFF
TRBV28	few	-	TRBJ2-2	TGTGCCAGCCTGGCTACAGGGACCGGGGAGCTGTTTTTT	CASLATGTGELFF
TRBV5-4	-	TRBD2	TRBJ2-7	TGTGCCAGCAGCCCCGAAGGCTTTAGCGGGGTTGACTACGAGCAGTACTTC	CASSPEGFSGVDYEQYF
TRBV10-2	-	-	TRBJ2-7	TGCGCCAGCAGTGAGTCTAAGGGGGAGGGCTCCTACGAGCAGTACTTC	CASSESKGEGSYEQYF
TRBV27	few	TRBD1	TRBJ1-2	TGTGCCAGCAGTACCATTCCGGGACAGGGCGACTATGGCTACACCTTC	CASSTIPGQGDYGYTF
TRBV11-2	-	TRBD1	TRBJ1-1	TGTGCCAGCAGCTTAGGTACCCTCTTGGGACAGGGGGAAGCTTTCTTT	CASSLGTLLGQGEAFF
TRBV2	-	-	TRBJ1-1	TGTGCCAGCAATATCGGGGGAACTGAAGCTTTCTTT	CASNIGGTEAFF
TRBV2	-	-	TRBJ2-5	TGTGCCAGCAGTCCACAAGAGACCCAGTACTTC	CASSPQETQYF
TRBV9	-	TRBD2	TRBJ2-1	TGTGCCAGCAGCCCACGGACTAGCGGCAATGAGCAGTTCTTC	CASSPRTSGNEQFF
TRBV30	-	-	TRBJ2-7	TGTGCCTGGGGGGAGGGGGACGAGCAGTACTTC	CAWGEGDEQYF
TRBV7-6	-	TRBD2	TRBJ2-1	TGTGCCAGCAGCAAACAACTAGCGGGGGGGCCCTACAATGAGCAGTTCTTC	CASSKQLAGGPYNEQFF
TRBV5-1	-	-	TRBJ2-5	TGCGCCAGCAGCTTGGCGAGCACGTCCGAAGAGACCCAGTACTTC	CASSLASTSEETQYF
TRBV27	-	TRBD1	TRBJ2-3	TGTGCCAGCAGTTTGTCCGGACAGGGGAGCACAGATACGCAGTATTTT	CASSLSGQGSTDTQYF
TRBV2	few	-	TRBJ1-5	TGTGCCAGCAGTGAAGACGGTAATCAGCCCCAGCATTTT	CASSEDGNQPQHF
TRBV15	-	-	TRBJ2-1	TGTGCCACCAGCAGAGGTAACAATGAGCAGTTCTTC	CATSRGNNEQFF
TRBV6-5	-	TRBD1	TRBJ1-5	TGTGCCAGCAGTTCCGCCGGGACAGTCAATCAGCCCCAGCATTTT	CASSSAGTVNQPQHF
TRBV30	-	-	TRBJ2-5	TGTGCCTGGAGTGCGGGGTACCAAGAGACCCAGTACTTC	CAWSAGYQETQYF
TRBV27	-	TRBD1	TRBJ2-7	TGTGCCAGCAGTTTAGGGACAGGGCTCTACGAGCAGTACTTC	CASSLGTGLYEQYF
TRBV18	once	TRBD1	TRBJ1-1	TGTGCCAGCTCACCACCTGAAGGGGGCAGCTCTGAAGCTTTCTTT	CASSPPEGGSSEAFF
TRBV2	once	-	TRBJ2-6	TGTGCCAGCAGCTACAGCTCTGGGGCCAACGTCCTGACTTTC	CASSYSSGANVLTF
TRBV30	once	-	TRBJ2-1	TGTGCCTGGAGTAGGGGGGGGGTGCATGAGCAGTTCTTC	CAWSRGGVHEQFF
TRBV5-1	-	TRBD2	TRBJ2-5	TGCGCCAGCAGCTTGGCTCCACCCGGGACTAGCGGGAGGTCGCAAGAGACCCAGTACTTC	CASSLAPPGTSGRSQETQYF
TRBV25-1	-	TRBD1	TRBJ2-7	TGTGCCAGCAGTGACGCCGGGACAGGACACTACGAGCAGTACTTC	CASSDAGTGHYEQYF
TRBV9	-	TRBD1	TRBJ2-7	TGTGCCAGCAGCGTAGGGGCAGGGGGCTACGAGCAGTACTTC	CASSVGAGGYEQYF
TRBV11-2	-	TRBD2	TRBJ2-7	TGTGCCAGCAGCCAAATGCCTAGCGGGATTTCGACCTACGAGCAGTACTTC	CASSQMPSGISTYEQYF
TRBV5-1	-	TRBD1	TRBJ2-7	TGCGCCAGCAGCTTGGTTGTTAGGACAGGGGGCCACGAGCAGTACTTC	CASSLVVRTGGHEQYF